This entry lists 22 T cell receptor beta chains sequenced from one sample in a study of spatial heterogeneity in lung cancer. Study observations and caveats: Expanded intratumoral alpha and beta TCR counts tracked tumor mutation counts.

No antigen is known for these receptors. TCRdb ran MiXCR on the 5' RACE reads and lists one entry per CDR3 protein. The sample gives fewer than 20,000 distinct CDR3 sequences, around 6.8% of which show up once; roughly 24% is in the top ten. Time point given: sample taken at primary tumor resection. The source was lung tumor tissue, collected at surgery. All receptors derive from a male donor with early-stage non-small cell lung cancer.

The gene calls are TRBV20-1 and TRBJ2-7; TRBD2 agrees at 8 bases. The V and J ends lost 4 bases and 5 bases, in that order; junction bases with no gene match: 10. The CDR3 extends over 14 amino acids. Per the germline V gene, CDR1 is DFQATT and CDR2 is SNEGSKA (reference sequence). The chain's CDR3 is CSAKRTSGFDEQYF. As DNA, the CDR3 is TGCAGTGCTAAACGAACTAGCGGTTTCGACGAGCAGTACTTC.

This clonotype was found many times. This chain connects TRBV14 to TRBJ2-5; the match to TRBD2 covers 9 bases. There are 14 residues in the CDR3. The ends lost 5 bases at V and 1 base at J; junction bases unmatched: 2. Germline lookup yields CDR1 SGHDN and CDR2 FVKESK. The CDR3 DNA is TGTGCCAGCAGCTGGGGACTAGCCCAAGAGACCCAGTACTTC. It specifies CASSWGLAQETQYF.

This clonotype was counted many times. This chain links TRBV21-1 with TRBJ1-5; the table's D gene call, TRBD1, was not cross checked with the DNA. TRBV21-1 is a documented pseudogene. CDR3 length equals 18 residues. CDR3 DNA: TGTGCCAGCAGCAAAAGGGAGGAAGGGGGGGCGCGGGGGCAGCCCCAGCATTTT. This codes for CASSKREEGGARGQPQHF.

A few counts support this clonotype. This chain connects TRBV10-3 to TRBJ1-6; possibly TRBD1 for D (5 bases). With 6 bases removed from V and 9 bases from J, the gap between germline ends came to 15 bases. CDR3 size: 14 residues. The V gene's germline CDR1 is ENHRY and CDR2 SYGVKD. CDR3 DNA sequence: TGTGCCATCAGGACCGACAGCTCTGGTTCACCCCTCCACTTT. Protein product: CAIRTDSSGSPLHF.

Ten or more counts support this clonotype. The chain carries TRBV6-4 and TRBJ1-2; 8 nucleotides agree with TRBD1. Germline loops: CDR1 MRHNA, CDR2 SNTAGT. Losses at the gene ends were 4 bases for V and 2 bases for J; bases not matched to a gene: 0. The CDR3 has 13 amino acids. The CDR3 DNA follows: TGTGCCAGCAGTGGGGACAGGAACTATGGCTACACCTTC. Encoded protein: CASSGDRNYGYTF.

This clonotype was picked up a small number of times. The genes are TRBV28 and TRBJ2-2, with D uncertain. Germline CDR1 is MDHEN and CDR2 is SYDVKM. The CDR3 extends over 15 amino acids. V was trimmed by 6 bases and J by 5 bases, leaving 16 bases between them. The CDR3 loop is CASSLTPTKTGELFF. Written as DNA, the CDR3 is TGTGCCAGCAGCCTAACCCCAACCAAAACCGGGGAGCTGTTTTTT.

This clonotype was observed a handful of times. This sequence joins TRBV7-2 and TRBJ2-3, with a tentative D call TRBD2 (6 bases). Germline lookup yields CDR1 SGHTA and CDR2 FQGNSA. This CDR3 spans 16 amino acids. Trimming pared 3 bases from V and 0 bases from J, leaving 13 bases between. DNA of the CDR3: TGTGCCAGCAGCTTGGCGAGCGGGCTGAGCACAGATACGCAGTATTTT. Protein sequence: CASSLASGLSTDTQYF.

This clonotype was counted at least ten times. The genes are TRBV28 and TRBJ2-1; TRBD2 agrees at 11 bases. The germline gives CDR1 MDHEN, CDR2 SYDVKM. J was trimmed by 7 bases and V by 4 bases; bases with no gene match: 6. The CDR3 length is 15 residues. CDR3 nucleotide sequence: TGTGCCAGCAGTTCAGCTAGCGGGGGGAGGAATGAGCAGTTCTTC. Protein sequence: CASSSASGGRNEQFF. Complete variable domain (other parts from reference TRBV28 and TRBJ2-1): DVKVTQSSRYLVKRTGEKVFLECVQDMDHENMFWYRQDPGLGLRLIYFSYDVKMKEKGDIPEGYSVSREKKERFSLILESASTNQTSMYLCASSSASGGRNEQFFGPGTRLTVL.

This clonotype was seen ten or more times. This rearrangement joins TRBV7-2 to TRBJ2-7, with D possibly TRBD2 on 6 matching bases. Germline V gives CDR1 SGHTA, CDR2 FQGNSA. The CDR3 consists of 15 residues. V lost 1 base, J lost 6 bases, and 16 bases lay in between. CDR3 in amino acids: CASSLVAAAQSEQYF. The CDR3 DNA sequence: TGTGCCAGCAGCTTAGTAGCGGCTGCCCAATCCGAGCAGTACTTC.

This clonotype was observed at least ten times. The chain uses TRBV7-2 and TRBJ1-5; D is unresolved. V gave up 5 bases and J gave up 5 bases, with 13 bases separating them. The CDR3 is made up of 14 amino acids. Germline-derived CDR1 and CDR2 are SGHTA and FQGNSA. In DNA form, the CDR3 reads TGTGCCAGCAGCCCCCTCTGGTCCGATCAGCCCCAGCATTTT. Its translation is CASSPLWSDQPQHF.

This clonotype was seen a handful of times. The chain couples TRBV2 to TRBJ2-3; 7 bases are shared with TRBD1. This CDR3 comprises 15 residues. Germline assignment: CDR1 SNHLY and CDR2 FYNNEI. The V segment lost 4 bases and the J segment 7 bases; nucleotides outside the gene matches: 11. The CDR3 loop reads CASSGRGPGRNTQYF. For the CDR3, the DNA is TGTGCCAGCAGTGGAAGGGGGCCCGGCCGAAATACGCAGTATTTT.

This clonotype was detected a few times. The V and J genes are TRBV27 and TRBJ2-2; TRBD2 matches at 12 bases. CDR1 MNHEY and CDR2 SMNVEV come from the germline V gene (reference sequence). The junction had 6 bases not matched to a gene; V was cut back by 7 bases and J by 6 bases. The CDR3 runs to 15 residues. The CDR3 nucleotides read TGTGCCAGCAACCTAGCGGGGGGGCCCGCCGGGGAGCTGTTTTTT. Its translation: CASNLAGGPAGELFF.

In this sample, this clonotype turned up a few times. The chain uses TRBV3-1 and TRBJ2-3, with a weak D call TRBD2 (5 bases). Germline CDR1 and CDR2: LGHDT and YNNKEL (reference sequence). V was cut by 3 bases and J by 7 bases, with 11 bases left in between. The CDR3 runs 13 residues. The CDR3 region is CASSQRAGNTQYF. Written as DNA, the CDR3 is TGTGCCAGCAGCCAGAGGGCCGGGAATACGCAGTATTTT.

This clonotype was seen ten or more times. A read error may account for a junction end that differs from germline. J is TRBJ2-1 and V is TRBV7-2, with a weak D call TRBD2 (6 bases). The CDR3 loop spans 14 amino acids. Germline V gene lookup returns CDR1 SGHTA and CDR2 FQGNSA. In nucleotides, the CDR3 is TGTTCCAGCAGCTTAGCCAGGGCGCGGGGTGAGCAGTTCTTC. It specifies CSSSLARARGEQFF. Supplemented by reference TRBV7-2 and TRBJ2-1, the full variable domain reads GAGVSQSPSNKVTEKGKDVELRCDPISGHTALYWYRQSLGQGLEFLIYFQGNSAPDKSGLPSDRFSAERTGGSVSTLTIQRTQQEDSAVYLCSSSLARARGEQFFGPGTRLTVL.

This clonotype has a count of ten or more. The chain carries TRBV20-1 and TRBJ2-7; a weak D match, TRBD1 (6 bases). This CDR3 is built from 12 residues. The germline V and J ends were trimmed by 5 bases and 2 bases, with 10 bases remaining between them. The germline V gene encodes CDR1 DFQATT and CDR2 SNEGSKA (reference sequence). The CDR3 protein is CSADDRTYEQYF. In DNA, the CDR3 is TGCAGTGCTGACGACAGGACCTACGAGCAGTACTTC.

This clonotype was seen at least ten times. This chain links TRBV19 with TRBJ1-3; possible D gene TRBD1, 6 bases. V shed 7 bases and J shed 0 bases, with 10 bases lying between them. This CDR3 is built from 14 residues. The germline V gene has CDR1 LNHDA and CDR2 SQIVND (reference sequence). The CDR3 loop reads CASTGDNSGNTIYF. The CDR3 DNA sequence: TGTGCCAGTACGGGGGACAACTCTGGAAACACCATATATTTT.

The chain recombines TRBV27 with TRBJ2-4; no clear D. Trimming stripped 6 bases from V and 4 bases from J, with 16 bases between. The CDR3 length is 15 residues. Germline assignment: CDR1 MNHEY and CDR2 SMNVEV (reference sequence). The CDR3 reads CASRAIKGSKNIQYF. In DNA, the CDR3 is TGTGCCAGCAGGGCAATAAAGGGATCAAAAAACATTCAGTACTTC.

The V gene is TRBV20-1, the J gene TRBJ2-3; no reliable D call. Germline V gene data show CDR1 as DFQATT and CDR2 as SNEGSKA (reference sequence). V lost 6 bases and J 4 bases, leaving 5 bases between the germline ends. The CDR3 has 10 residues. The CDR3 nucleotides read TGCAGTGCCCGCTCAGATACGCAGTATTTT. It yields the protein CSARSDTQYF.

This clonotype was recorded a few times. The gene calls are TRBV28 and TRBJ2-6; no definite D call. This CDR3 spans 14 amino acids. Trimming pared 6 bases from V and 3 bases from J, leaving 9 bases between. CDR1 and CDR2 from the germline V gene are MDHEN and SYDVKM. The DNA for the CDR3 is TGTGCCAGCAGCCCTCCGGGTGGGGCCAACGTCCTGACTTTC. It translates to CASSPPGGANVLTF.

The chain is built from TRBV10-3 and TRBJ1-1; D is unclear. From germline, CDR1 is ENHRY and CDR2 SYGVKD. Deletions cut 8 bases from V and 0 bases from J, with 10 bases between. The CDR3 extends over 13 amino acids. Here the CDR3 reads CAIQTAVNTEAFF. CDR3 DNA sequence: TGTGCCATCCAGACGGCGGTGAACACTGAAGCTTTCTTT.

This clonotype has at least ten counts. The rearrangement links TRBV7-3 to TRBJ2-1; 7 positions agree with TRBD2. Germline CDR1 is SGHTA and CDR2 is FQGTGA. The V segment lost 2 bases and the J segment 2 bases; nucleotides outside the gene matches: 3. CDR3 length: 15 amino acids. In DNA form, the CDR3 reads TGTGCCAGCAGCTTAGGCCTAGCGGCCTACAATGAGCAGTTCTTC. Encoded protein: CASSLGLAAYNEQFF.

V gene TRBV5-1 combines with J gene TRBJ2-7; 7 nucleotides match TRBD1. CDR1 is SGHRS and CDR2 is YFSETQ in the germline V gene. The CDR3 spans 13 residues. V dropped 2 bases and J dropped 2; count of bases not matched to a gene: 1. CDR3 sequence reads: CASSFDRAYEQYF. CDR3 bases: TGCGCCAGCAGCTTCGACAGGGCCTACGAGCAGTACTTC. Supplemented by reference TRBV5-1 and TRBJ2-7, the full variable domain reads KAGVTQTPRYLIKTRGQQVTLSCSPISGHRSVSWYQQTPGQGLQFLFEYFSETQRNKGNFPGRFSGRQFSNSRSEMNVSTLELGDSALYLCASSFDRAYEQYFGPGTRLTVT.